Each of the 24 T cell receptor beta chains below was sequenced from the same sample in a study of OX40 agonist ivuxolimab in advanced cancers. Generated by immunoSEQ multiplex PCR, the TCRdb table keeps only in-frame clones and is missing some. The sample lists approximately 71,000 clones, roughly 84% occurring once. Sequences were derived from CD4+ or CD8+ T cells sorted from blood, sampled in a trial of the OX40 agonist ivuxolimab. Receptors originate from an adult with an advanced solid tumor such as melanoma, head and neck, liver or kidney cancer.

V usage is TRBV18 and J usage is TRBJ2-1; a weak D match, TRBD1 (6 bases). The CDR3 is made up of 15 amino acids. The germline gives CDR1 KGHSH, CDR2 LQKENI. The V end was cut by 2 bases, the J end by 3 bases, with 11 bases between. The CDR3, as DNA: TGTGCCAGCTCACCAAAGGGCAGGGGCTACAATGAGCAGTTCTTC. Translated, it gives CASSPKGRGYNEQFF.

The J gene is TRBJ2-2, the V gene TRBV11-3; D gene unclear. The CDR3 has 15 amino acids. The V end was cut by 2 bases, the J end by 5 bases, with 12 bases between. The V gene's germline CDR1 is SGHNT and CDR2 YENEEA. The CDR3 loop is CASSLSWAGTGELFF. The CDR3 DNA sequence: TGTGCCAGCAGCTTATCCTGGGCCGGGACCGGGGAGCTGTTTTTT.

V is TRBV10-3 and J is TRBJ2-7, with D perhaps TRBD2 (6 bases). In germline, CDR1 is ENHRY, CDR2 SYGVKD. This CDR3 has 14 residues. Trimming pared 10 bases from V and 0 bases from J, leaving 16 bases between. CDR3 nucleotides: TGTGCCAGCACCTGGGACTCTGGCTCCTACGAGCAGTACTTC. This encodes CASTWDSGSYEQYF.

The rearrangement links TRBV5-1 to TRBJ1-5; D uncertain. CDR3 size: 15 residues. Germline V gene lookup returns CDR1 SGHRS and CDR2 YFSETQ. Trimming pared 4 bases from V and 0 bases from J, leaving 11 bases between. CDR3 nucleotide sequence: TGCGCCAGCAGCCCGGCCGGGAATAGCAATCAGCCCCAGCATTTT. It is translated as CASSPAGNSNQPQHF.

V is TRBV28 and J is TRBJ2-7, with a weak D call TRBD1 (6 bases). CDR1 MDHEN and CDR2 SYDVKM come from the germline V gene. There are 16 residues in the CDR3. Trimming pared 8 bases from V and 4 bases from J, leaving 24 bases between. CDR3 region: CASGVPFSSGVYEQYF. The CDR3 bases are TGTGCCAGCGGGGTCCCGTTTAGCTCAGGGGTTTACGAGCAGTACTTC.

This chain links TRBV27 with TRBJ1-4, with 11 bases fitting TRBD1. The germline CDR1 and CDR2 sequences are MNHEY and SMNVEV (reference sequence). Losses at the gene ends were 7 bases for V and 5 bases for J; bases not matched to a gene: 6. The CDR3 totals 15 residues. The CDR3 region has the DNA TGTGCCAGCAAAGGACAGGGGGCTTCGAATGAAAAACTGTTTTTT. Protein sequence: CASKGQGASNEKLFF.

The chain employs TRBV5-1 and TRBJ2-3; 11 nucleotides align to TRBD1. J gave up 5 bases and V 4 bases, and 9 bases lay outside the gene matches. Germline V gives CDR1 SGHRS, CDR2 YFSETQ. The CDR3 contains 16 residues. The CDR3 DNA sequence: TGCGCCAGCAGCCCACCCGGACAGGGGGCCGGAGATACGCAGTATTTT. Amino acid sequence: CASSPPGQGAGDTQYF.

The chain uses TRBV7-2 and TRBJ2-7; 8 bases line up with TRBD1. CDR1 and CDR2 (germline): SGHTA, FQGNSA. V was pared by 1 base and J by 2 bases, with 4 bases of the junction left unmatched. The CDR3 is 15 residues long. CDR3 nucleotide sequence: TGTGCCAGCAGCTTAGGAGGACAGGGCCCCTACGAGCAGTACTTC. Its protein product is CASSLGGQGPYEQYF.

The rearrangement joins TRBV5-1 to TRBJ2-3; 12 nucleotides line up with TRBD1. The V segment lost 0 bases and the J segment 4 bases; nucleotides outside the gene matches: 3. The CDR3 has 16 residues. Germline V CDR1 and CDR2: SGHRS, YFSETQ. This chain's CDR3 is CASSLAGQGAPDTQYF. Here the CDR3 DNA reads TGCGCCAGCAGCTTGGCGGGACAGGGGGCACCAGATACGCAGTATTTT.

The chain links TRBV5-4 to TRBJ2-2, with D perhaps matching TRBD2 (6 bases). The CDR3 loop spans 14 amino acids. Germline V CDR1 and CDR2: SGHNT, YYREEE (reference sequence). V lost 4 bases and J lost 6, with 13 bases in between. CDR3 sequence (DNA): TGTGCCAGCAGCACGGCTCTAGCGTCCGGGGAGCTGTTTTTT. Its protein product is CASSTALASGELFF.

This rearrangement joins TRBV27 to TRBJ2-5; D is uncertain. V was clipped by 6 bases and J by 2 bases, with 13 bases between them. The germline V gene encodes CDR1 MNHEY and CDR2 SMNVEV (reference sequence). The CDR3 runs 14 residues. The CDR3 protein is CASRPHGRQETQYF. The CDR3 DNA follows: TGTGCCAGCAGACCTCACGGTAGACAAGAGACCCAGTACTTC.

V gene TRBV7-8 combines with J gene TRBJ1-2, with 8 bases lining up with TRBD1. Germline CDR1 is SGHVS and CDR2 is FQNEAQ. CDR3 size: 14 residues. The V segment lost 5 bases and the J segment 4 bases; nucleotides outside the gene matches: 6. The CDR3 region has the DNA TGTGCCAGCAGCCCAGACAGGGGCCTCTATGGCTACACCTTC. This encodes CASSPDRGLYGYTF. The variable domain in full, completed from reference TRBV7-8 and TRBJ1-2, reads GAGVSQSPRYKVAKRGQDVALRCDPISGHVSLFWYQQALGQGPEFLTYFQNEAQLDKSGLPSDRFFAERPEGSVSTLKIQRTQQEDSAVYLCASSPDRGLYGYTFGSGTRLTVV.

On this clone: Other nucleotide sequences in the sample specify the same CDR3. This chain links TRBV27 with TRBJ1-2; tentatively, D is TRBD1 (5 bases). Per germline, CDR1 MNHEY and CDR2 SMNVEV (reference sequence). The CDR3 sequence is 14 residues long. Trimming removed 0 bases at V and 8 bases at J, with 13 bases between. CDR3 DNA: TGTGCCAGCAGTTTATCCGGGCAGGGTTACGGCTACACCTTC. Amino acid sequence: CASSLSGQGYGYTF.

This chain links TRBV5-4 with TRBJ2-5, with 10 bases aligning to TRBD1. V lost 7 bases and J lost 2; bases outside the gene matches: 2. Germline assignment: CDR1 SGHNT and CDR2 YYREEE (reference sequence). This CDR3 contains 13 residues. CDR3 nucleotide sequence: TGTGCCAGCGGGACAGGGGAACAAGAGACCCAGTACTTC. Encoded protein: CASGTGEQETQYF. The full variable domain, rest sourced from reference TRBV5-4 and TRBJ2-5, is ETGVTQSPTHLIKTRGQQVTLRCSSQSGHNTVSWYQQALGQGPQFIFQYYREEENGRGNFPPRFSGLQFPNYSSELNVNALELDDSALYLCASGTGEQETQYFGPGTRLLVL.

The sample holds a few counts of this clone. CDR3 DNA sequence: TGTGCCACCAGCAGAGATCAAACTGAAGCTTTCTTT. This encodes CATSRDQTEAFF. This chain connects TRBV15 to TRBJ1-1; D not certain. This CDR3 comprises 12 residues. Between the trimmed V and J ends, which lost 0 bases and 5 bases, there was a span of 4 bases. CDR1 is LNHNV and CDR2 is YYDKDF in the germline V gene (reference sequence).

This clone is a singleton in its sample. CDR3 DNA: TGTGCCAGCAGCTTAGAAGTCGGGGAGCAGTTCTTC. Amino acid sequence: CASSLEVGEQFF. This sequence joins TRBV11-1 and TRBJ2-1; no clear D. Germline V CDR1 and CDR2: SGHAT, FQDESV (reference sequence). Trimming removed 1 base at V and 10 bases at J, with 8 bases between. The CDR3 has 12 amino acids.

The chain links TRBV7-2 to TRBJ1-6; TRBD1 agrees at 7 bases. The V segment lost 1 base and the J segment 14 bases; nucleotides outside the gene matches: 8. Germline V gene data show CDR1 as SGHTA and CDR2 as FQGNSA. The CDR3 has 14 residues. The CDR3 loop reads CASSLVGGFLALHF. DNA of the CDR3: TGTGCCAGCAGCTTAGTAGGGGGCTTTTTGGCCCTCCACTTT.

This rearrangement joins TRBV19 to TRBJ2-2, with D possibly TRBD1 on 5 matching bases. The CDR3 has 13 amino acids. Germline assignment: CDR1 LNHDA and CDR2 SQIVND (reference sequence). V lost 4 bases and J lost 7, with 10 bases in between. The CDR3 nucleotides read TGTGCCAGTAGTAATGGGCAGGGCGGGGAGCTGTTTTTT. It translates to CASSNGQGGELFF.

This clone was observed once. V and J are TRBV5-6 and TRBJ1-2; TRBD1 is a possible D gene (5 bases). This CDR3 spans 13 amino acids. Trimming removed 2 bases at V and 8 bases at J, with 13 bases between. Per the germline V gene, CDR1 is SGHDT and CDR2 is YYEEEE. The CDR3 sequence: CASSFGTAGGYTF. CDR3 nucleotides: TGTGCCAGCAGCTTCGGGACTGCCGGCGGCTACACCTTC.

Of note for this clone: The same CDR3 also results from other DNA sequences found in this sample. The chain has TRBV19 and TRBJ2-1; TRBD2 is a possible D gene (5 bases). CDR1 and CDR2 from the germline V gene are LNHDA and SQIVND (reference sequence). V was clipped by 3 bases and J by 7 bases, with 13 bases between them. There are 14 residues in the CDR3. In DNA form, the CDR3 reads TGTGCCAGTAGTATCGGGGATGGCAAGAATGAGCAGTTCTTC. Amino acids: CASSIGDGKNEQFF.

The rearrangement links TRBV4-3 to TRBJ2-7, with TRBD2 as a possible D gene (6 bases). The germline V and J ends were trimmed by 1 base and 4 bases, with 23 bases remaining between them. Per germline, CDR1 LGHNA and CDR2 YSLEER. The CDR3 contains 18 residues. CDR3: CASSQVAGIGGTAYEQYF. CDR3 sequence (DNA): TGCGCCAGCAGCCAAGTGGCCGGGATCGGCGGGACCGCTTACGAGCAGTACTTC.

V usage is TRBV28 and J usage is TRBJ2-7; no definite D call. V gave up 7 bases and J gave up 0 bases, with 4 bases separating them. The germline V gene encodes CDR1 MDHEN and CDR2 SYDVKM. This CDR3 is built from 11 residues. The CDR3 sequence is CASMSSYEQYF. In DNA form, the CDR3 reads TGTGCCAGCATGAGCTCCTACGAGCAGTACTTC.

CDR3 in amino acids: CASSLQTYRVGQPQHF. The CDR3 nucleotides read TGTGCCAGCAGCCTTCAAACCTACAGGGTTGGTCAGCCCCAGCATTTT. The rearrangement uses TRBV7-2 and TRBJ1-5; D might be TRBD1 (6 bases). The V end was cut by 5 bases, the J end by 6 bases, with 20 bases between. The CDR3 has 16 amino acids. Germline V gene lookup returns CDR1 SGHTA and CDR2 FQGNSA.

The chain uses TRBV7-9 and TRBJ2-7; D not resolved. The V end was cut by 2 bases, the J end by 7 bases, with 9 bases between. Germline V lookup: CDR1 SEHNR, CDR2 FQNEAQ (reference sequence). The CDR3 is made up of 12 amino acids. CDR3 protein: CASSLTSLEQYF. The CDR3 DNA sequence: TGTGCCAGCAGCTTAACCTCCTTGGAGCAGTACTTC. The full variable domain, completed using reference TRBV7-9 and TRBJ2-7, is DTGVSQNPRHKITKRGQNVTFRCDPISEHNRLYWYRQTLGQGPEFLTYFQNEAQLEKSRLLSDRFSAERPKGSFSTLEIQRTEQGDSAMYLCASSLTSLEQYFGPGTRLTVT.